The T cell receptor (beta chain) under discussion was sequenced for a study of cytomegalovirus exposure and HLA in healthy donors. V dropped 4 bases and J dropped 5; count of bases not matched to a gene: 10. The CDR3 is 16 amino acids. Germline-derived CDR1 and CDR2 are LNHDA and SQIVND (reference sequence). Vbeta (60) and Jbeta (13) primers were used in the PCR. The protocol was immunoSEQ multiplex PCR, while the TCRdb copy is restricted to in-frame clones and leaves out a portion. There are tens of thousands of clones in the sample; roughly three quarters occur only once, and around 3.8% lies in the top ten.

The sequence derives from a woman in her thirties or forties in good health and CMV-seronegative. Sequencing was performed on PBMCs. This sequence joins TRBV19 and TRBJ2-5; 10 bases align to TRBD1. The CDR3 nucleotides read TGTGCCAGTAGTAGGACAGGGGGTCGTCCAGAGGAGACCCAGTACTTC. Translation gives CASSRTGGRPEETQYF.